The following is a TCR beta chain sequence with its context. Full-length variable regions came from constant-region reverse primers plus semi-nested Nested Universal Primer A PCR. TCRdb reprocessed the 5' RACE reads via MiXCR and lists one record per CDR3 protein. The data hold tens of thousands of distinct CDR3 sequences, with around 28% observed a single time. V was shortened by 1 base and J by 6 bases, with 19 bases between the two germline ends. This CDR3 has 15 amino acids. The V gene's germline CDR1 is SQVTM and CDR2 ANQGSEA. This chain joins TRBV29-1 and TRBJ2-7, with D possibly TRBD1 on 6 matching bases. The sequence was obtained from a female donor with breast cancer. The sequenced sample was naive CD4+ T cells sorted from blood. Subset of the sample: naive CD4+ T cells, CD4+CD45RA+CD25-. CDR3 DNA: TGCAGCGTTGAAGGGAGGACAGTGGGGCGTAGCGAGCAGTACTTC. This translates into CSVEGRTVGRSEQYF.